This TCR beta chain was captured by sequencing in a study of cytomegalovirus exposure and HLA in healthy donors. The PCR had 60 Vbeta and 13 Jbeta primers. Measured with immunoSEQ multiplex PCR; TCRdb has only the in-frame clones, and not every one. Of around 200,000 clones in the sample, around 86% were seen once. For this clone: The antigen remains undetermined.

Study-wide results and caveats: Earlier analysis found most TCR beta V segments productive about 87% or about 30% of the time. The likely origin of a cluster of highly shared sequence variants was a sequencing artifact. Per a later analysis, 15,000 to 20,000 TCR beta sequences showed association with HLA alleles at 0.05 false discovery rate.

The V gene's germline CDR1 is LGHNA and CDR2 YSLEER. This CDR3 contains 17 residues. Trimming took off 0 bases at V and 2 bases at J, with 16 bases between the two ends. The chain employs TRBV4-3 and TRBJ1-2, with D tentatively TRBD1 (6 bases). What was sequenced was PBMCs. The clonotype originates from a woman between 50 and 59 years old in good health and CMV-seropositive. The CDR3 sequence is CASSQDKATGLNYGYTF. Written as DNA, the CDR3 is TGCGCCAGCAGCCAAGATAAAGCCACAGGGCTGAACTATGGCTACACCTTC.